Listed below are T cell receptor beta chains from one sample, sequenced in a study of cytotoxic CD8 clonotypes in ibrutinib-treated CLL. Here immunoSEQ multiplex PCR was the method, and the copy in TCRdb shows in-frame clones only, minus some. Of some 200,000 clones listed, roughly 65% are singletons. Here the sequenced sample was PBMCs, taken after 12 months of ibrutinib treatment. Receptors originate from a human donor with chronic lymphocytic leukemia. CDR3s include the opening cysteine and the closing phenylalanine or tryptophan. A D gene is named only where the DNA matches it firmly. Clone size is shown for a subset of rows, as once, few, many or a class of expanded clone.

CAWSVQSAYEQYF TGTGCCTGGAGTGTACAGAGCGCCTACGAGCAGTACTTC TRBV30 - - TRBJ2-7
CAWSVGFGAYEQYF TGTGCCTGGAGTGTAGGGTTCGGGGCCTACGAGCAGTACTTC TRBV30 few - TRBJ2-7
CATTVAGGPADTQYF TGTGCCACCACCGTAGCGGGAGGGCCCGCAGATACGCAGTATTTT TRBV6-5 - TRBD2 TRBJ2-3
CAWRSAGTGGTEAFF TGTGCCTGGAGAAGCGCCGGGACAGGGGGCACTGAAGCTTTCTTT TRBV30 - TRBD1 TRBJ1-1
CAWSRREGYTF TGTGCCTGGAGTCGAAGGGAGGGCTACACCTTC TRBV30 - - TRBJ1-2
CASSPENSYEQYF TGCGCCAGCAGCCCGGAGAACAGCTACGAGCAGTACTTC TRBV4-1 - - TRBJ2-7
CASSLRPNSPLHF TGTGCCAGCAGCCTCCGACCTAATTCACCCCTCCACTTT TRBV7-8 - - TRBJ1-6
CASSRGVTEAFF TGTGCCAGTAGCCGGGGGGTCACTGAAGCTTTCTTT TRBV19 - - TRBJ1-1
CASSLYARGQGSNQPQHF TGTGCCAGCAGTCTCTATGCCCGGGGACAGGGATCTAATCAGCCCCAGCATTTT TRBV7-2 - TRBD1 TRBJ1-5
CASRRRMNEKLFF TGTGCCAGCAGACGGCGGATGAATGAAAAACTGTTTTTT TRBV2 - - TRBJ1-4
CASSRYRNSNQPQHF TGTGCCAGCAGCCGTTACAGAAATAGCAATCAGCCCCAGCATTTT TRBV5-6 - - TRBJ1-5
CASGGLQEQYF TGTGCCAGTGGAGGGCTTCAGGAGCAGTACTTC TRBV6-6 - - TRBJ2-7
CASSLFDRDYGYTF TGTGCCAGCAGCTTGTTCGACAGGGACTATGGCTACACCTTC TRBV5-6 - TRBD1 TRBJ1-2
CASSLGGIYGYTF TGTGCCAGCAGCTTAGGGGGAATCTATGGCTACACCTTC TRBV7-9 - - TRBJ1-2
CASSVRTSGSRAGEQYF TGTGCCAGCAGTGTCCGGACTAGCGGGTCAAGGGCGGGCGAGCAGTACTTC TRBV6-1 many TRBD2 TRBJ2-7
CASSFTGAGPEAFF TGTGCCAGCAGCTTCACAGGGGCAGGCCCTGAAGCTTTCTTT TRBV5-8 - TRBD1 TRBJ1-1
CASSWSREGPYGYTF TGTGCCAGCAGCTGGAGCCGGGAGGGTCCCTATGGCTACACCTTC TRBV5-6 once - TRBJ1-2
CASRPVGLAGVVYEQYF TGTGCCAGTAGACCAGTGGGACTAGCGGGAGTTGTCTACGAGCAGTACTTC TRBV19 once TRBD2 TRBJ2-7
CASRPTHRGLGYEQYF TGCGCCAGCAGGCCTACCCACAGGGGGCTTGGATACGAGCAGTACTTC TRBV23-1 - TRBD1 TRBJ2-7
CASSLPSTSGAYNEQFF TGTGCCAGCAGCTTACCCTCGACTAGCGGGGCCTACAATGAGCAGTTCTTC TRBV11-3 - TRBD2 TRBJ2-1
CAWKASSGRFYNEQFF TGTGCCTGGAAGGCCTCCAGCGGGAGGTTTTACAATGAGCAGTTCTTC TRBV30 - TRBD2 TRBJ2-1
CSANGQGYGYTF TGCAGCGCCAACGGACAGGGGTATGGCTACACCTTC TRBV29-1 - TRBD1 TRBJ1-2
CASSSTGTAYGYTF TGTGCCAGCAGCTCAACCGGGACAGCCTATGGCTACACCTTC TRBV28 - TRBD1 TRBJ1-2
CASRHRDHPGEQFF TGTGCCAGCAGGCACCGGGACCACCCGGGGGAGCAGTTCTTC TRBV7-2 few - TRBJ2-1
CAIGQGAADTQYF TGTGCCATAGGACAGGGGGCTGCCGATACGCAGTATTTT TRBV10-3 - TRBD1 TRBJ2-3
CASRRTNEQFF TGTGCCAGCAGACGGACCAATGAGCAGTTCTTC TRBV2 few - TRBJ2-1
CASSLRTGKSEQYF TGTGCCAGCTCACTGCGGACAGGGAAGAGCGAGCAGTACTTC TRBV18 - TRBD1 TRBJ2-7
CASSSRLAGGYYNEQFF TGTGCCAGCAGTTCTCGACTAGCGGGAGGGTACTACAATGAGCAGTTCTTC TRBV27 - TRBD2 TRBJ2-1
CASSSSDRGEQYF TGTGCCAGCAGCTCCTCGGACAGGGGGGAGCAGTACTTC TRBV9 - TRBD1 TRBJ2-7
CASSQAGAGDTEAFF TGCGCCAGCAGCCAAGCCGGGGCCGGGGACACTGAAGCTTTCTTT TRBV4-1 - - TRBJ1-1
CASSYSPAANYGYTF TGTGCCAGCAGTTACTCCCCGGCAGCTAACTATGGCTACACCTTC TRBV6-6 - - TRBJ1-2
CASSYGLAPHEQFF TGTGCCAGCAGTTACGGGCTAGCACCCCATGAGCAGTTCTTC TRBV6-5 - - TRBJ2-1
CASLTWRSETQYF TGTGCCAGCTTAACCTGGAGGTCAGAGACCCAGTACTTC TRBV18 few - TRBJ2-5
CASSSPPRLGLTSTHYEQYF TGTGCCAGCAGCTCCCCCCCTCGGCTAGGCCTAACTTCAACCCACTACGAGCAGTACTTC TRBV13 - - TRBJ2-7
CASSPSRGANVLTF TGCGCCAGCAGCCCTTCCCGTGGGGCCAACGTCCTGACTTTC TRBV5-1 - - TRBJ2-6
CASSSTGVGYGYTF TGTGCCAGCAGCTCGACAGGGGTGGGCTATGGCTACACCTTC TRBV7-8 - TRBD1 TRBJ1-2
CASSSTAGGGFF TGTGCCAGCAGCTCCACCGCCGGGGGAGGGTTCTTC TRBV6-5 - - TRBJ2-1
CASSPSPAGVEQYF TGTGCCAGCAGTCCCTCCCCTGCGGGAGTCGAGCAGTACTTC TRBV27 - TRBD2 TRBJ2-7
CASSVRELGTDTQYF TGTGCCAGCAGCGTACGGGAGTTGGGCACAGATACGCAGTATTTT TRBV7-2 - - TRBJ2-3
CASSLSGGYEQYF TGTGCCAGCAGTTTAAGTGGGGGGTACGAGCAGTACTTC TRBV27 - - TRBJ2-7
CSVDRPVYGYTF TGCAGCGTTGATCGACCGGTTTATGGCTACACCTTC TRBV29-1 - - TRBJ1-2
CASSETGSRELFF TGTGCCAGCAGTGAAACAGGGTCCCGGGAGCTGTTTTTT TRBV25-1 few - TRBJ2-2
CASSLTTANYGYTF TGTGCCAGCAGCCTCACTACAGCGAACTATGGCTACACCTTC TRBV6-5 - - TRBJ1-2
CAWSDGTGGPYEQYF TGTGCCTGGAGTGACGGGACAGGGGGGCCCTACGAGCAGTACTTC TRBV30 - TRBD1 TRBJ2-7
CASSQVQLAGTDTQYF TGCGCCAGCAGCCAAGTACAGTTAGCGGGCACAGATACGCAGTATTTT TRBV4-1 - - TRBJ2-3
CASSFTGPREETQYF TGTGCCAGCAGTTTTACAGGTCCAAGGGAGGAGACCCAGTACTTC TRBV28 - - TRBJ2-5
CASSLRWHGTYNEQFF TGTGCCAGCAGCTTACGATGGCACGGTACCTACAATGAGCAGTTCTTC TRBV7-2 - - TRBJ2-1
CATTGSTYEQYF TGTGCCACCACCGGCAGCACGTACGAGCAGTACTTC TRBV6-5 - - TRBJ2-7
CASSFQGQTNTEAFF TGCGCCAGCAGCTTCCAGGGGCAGACGAACACTGAAGCTTTCTTT TRBV5-1 - - TRBJ1-1
CSAPPGLGLNEQFF TGCAGCGCACCCCCGGGACTAGGCCTCAATGAGCAGTTCTTC TRBV29-1 - TRBD2 TRBJ2-1
CASSYIEQVHF TGTGCCAGCAGTTATATCGAACAGGTTCACTTC TRBV6-5 - - TRBJ1-2
CASSRHGGSYGYTF TGTGCCAGCAGCCGCCATGGGGGATCTTATGGCTACACCTTC TRBV14 - - TRBJ1-2
CAISGTRLGEQYF TGTGCCATCAGTGGTACTAGGTTGGGAGAGCAGTACTTC TRBV10-3 few - TRBJ2-7
CASSTVSGHLGYTF TGTGCCAGCAGCACCGTCTCGGGGCACCTTGGCTACACCTTC TRBV5-6 medium-sized - TRBJ1-2